The source of this T cell receptor beta chain is a study of identical twins. Between the trimmed V and J ends, which lost 3 bases and 3 bases, there was a span of 4 bases. The CDR3 is made up of 12 amino acids. This clonotype appeared many times. The antigen remains undetermined. Broader study findings: Reduced insertions were recorded for abundant cord blood beta clonotypes, with no such pattern in memory repertoires. Instead of following the same donors, the conclusions were based on cross-sectional statistical analysis.

The authors used template switching to add a universal primer site and gave cDNA unique molecular identifiers. MiXCR, applied by TCRdb to the 5' RACE reads, yields one record per CDR3 protein. This table has about 900,000 distinct CDR3 sequences, about 12% appearing once. These data also featured in a second study, about yellow fever vaccine responses in identical twins. That work adds: Each twin's T cell response to the vaccine was reported to look partly convergent and partly personalized.

The chain couples TRBV12-3 or TRBV12-4 to TRBJ2-3; D call uncertain. This receptor was identified in a woman between 18 and 30 years old in good health. The sequenced material came from PBMCs. As DNA, the CDR3 is TGTGCCAGCAGTTTTTGGACAGATACGCAGTATTTT. Its translation: CASSFWTDTQYF.